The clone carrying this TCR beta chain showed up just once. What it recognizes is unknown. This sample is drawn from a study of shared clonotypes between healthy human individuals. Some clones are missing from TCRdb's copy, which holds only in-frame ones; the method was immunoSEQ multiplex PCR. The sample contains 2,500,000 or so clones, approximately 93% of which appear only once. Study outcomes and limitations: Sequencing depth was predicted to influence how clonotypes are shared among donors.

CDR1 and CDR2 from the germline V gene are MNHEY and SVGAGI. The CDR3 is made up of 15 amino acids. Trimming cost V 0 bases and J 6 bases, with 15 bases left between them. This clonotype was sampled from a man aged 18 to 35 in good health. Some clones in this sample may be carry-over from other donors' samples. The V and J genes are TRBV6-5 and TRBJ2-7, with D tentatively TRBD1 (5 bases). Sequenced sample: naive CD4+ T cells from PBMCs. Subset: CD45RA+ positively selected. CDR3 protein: CASSYSSVQGSEQYF. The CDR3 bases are TGTGCCAGCAGTTACTCGAGTGTTCAGGGATCCGAGCAGTACTTC.